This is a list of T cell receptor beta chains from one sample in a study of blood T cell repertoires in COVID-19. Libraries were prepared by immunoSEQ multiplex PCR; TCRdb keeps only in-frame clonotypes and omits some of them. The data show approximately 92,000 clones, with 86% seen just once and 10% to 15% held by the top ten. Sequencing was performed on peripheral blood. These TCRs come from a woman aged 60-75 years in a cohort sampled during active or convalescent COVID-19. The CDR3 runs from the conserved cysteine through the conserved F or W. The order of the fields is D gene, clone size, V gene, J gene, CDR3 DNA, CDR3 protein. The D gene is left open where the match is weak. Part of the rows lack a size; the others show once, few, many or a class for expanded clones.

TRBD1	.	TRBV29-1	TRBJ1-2	TGCAGCGTGAACAGGGGGCTCGGCTACACCTTC	CSVNRGLGYTF
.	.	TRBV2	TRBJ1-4	TGTGCCGGGAATAACCTCGGGGCTAATGAAAAACTGTTTTTT	CAGNNLGANEKLFF
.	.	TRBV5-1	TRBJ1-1	TGCGCCAGCAGCTTGACAGGGTCCATGAACACTGAAGCTTTCTTT	CASSLTGSMNTEAFF
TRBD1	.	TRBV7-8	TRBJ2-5	TGTGCCAGCAGCCTCGGGACAGACTTCCAAGAGACCCAGTACTTC	CASSLGTDFQETQYF
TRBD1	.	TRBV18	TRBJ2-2	TGTGCCAGCTCACTACCGGGACAGGGGGCTGGAGGCACCGGGGAGCTGTTTTTT	CASSLPGQGAGGTGELFF
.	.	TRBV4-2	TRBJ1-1	TGTGCCAGCTCCGCCGCCAGTTTAACTGAAGCTTTCTTT	CASSAASLTEAFF
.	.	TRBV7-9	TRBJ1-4	TGTGCCAGCAGTCCCGGGGGTAATGAAAAACTGTTTTTT	CASSPGGNEKLFF
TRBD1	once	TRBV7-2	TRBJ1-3	TGTGCCAGCAGAACCCCCGGGACAGATGGAAACACCATATATTTT	CASRTPGTDGNTIYF
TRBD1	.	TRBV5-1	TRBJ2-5	TGCGCCAGCAGCTCCGGTACAGGGGTTGAGACCCAGTACTTC	CASSSGTGVETQYF
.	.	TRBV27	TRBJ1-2	TGTGCCAGCAGTTTAACTGGGCGGGGAAACTATGGCTACACCTTC	CASSLTGRGNYGYTF
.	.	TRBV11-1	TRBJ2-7	TGTGCCAGTACTCCCTCCCCCTACGAGCAGTACTTC	CASTPSPYEQYF